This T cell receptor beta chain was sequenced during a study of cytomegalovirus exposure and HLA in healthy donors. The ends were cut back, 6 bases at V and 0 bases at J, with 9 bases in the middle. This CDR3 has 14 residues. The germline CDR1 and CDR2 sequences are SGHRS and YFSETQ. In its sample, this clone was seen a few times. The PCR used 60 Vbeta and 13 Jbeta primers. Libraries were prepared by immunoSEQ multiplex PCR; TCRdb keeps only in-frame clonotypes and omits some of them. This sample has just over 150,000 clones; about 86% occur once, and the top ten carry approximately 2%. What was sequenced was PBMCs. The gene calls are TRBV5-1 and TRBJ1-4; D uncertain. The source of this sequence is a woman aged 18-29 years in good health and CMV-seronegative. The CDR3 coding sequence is TGCGCCAGCACCGAACTCCCAACTAATGAAAAACTGTTTTTT. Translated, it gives CASTELPTNEKLFF.